The T cell receptor (beta chain) described here comes from a study of liver allograft versus peripheral blood T cells. In the study overall: Transplanted livers and recipients' peripheral blood had their T cell receptor repertoires compared.

TCRdb reprocessed the reads with MiXCR, giving one entry per CDR3 protein. The repertoire includes about 10,000 distinct CDR3 sequences, 15% to 20% of them detected once, and 1.7% sits in the top ten. Notes on the study in general: Inside liver allografts, T cell receptor repertoires reportedly diverged from the repertoires found in peripheral blood.

Note on this clonotype: Its antigen remains unknown.

The germline CDR1 and CDR2 sequences are GTSNPN and SVGIG (reference sequence). The CDR3 runs to 12 residues. V shed 7 bases, J shed 7 bases, and the junction held 6 bases outside the gene matches. The receptor's source is a human patient who had a liver transplant. Some T cells may have come from the graft donor. V gene TRBV30 combines with J gene TRBJ1-4, with 7 bases that match TRBD1. CDR3 loop: CALQGRGEKLFF. For the CDR3, the DNA is TGTGCCTTACAGGGGAGGGGTGAAAAACTGTTTTTT.